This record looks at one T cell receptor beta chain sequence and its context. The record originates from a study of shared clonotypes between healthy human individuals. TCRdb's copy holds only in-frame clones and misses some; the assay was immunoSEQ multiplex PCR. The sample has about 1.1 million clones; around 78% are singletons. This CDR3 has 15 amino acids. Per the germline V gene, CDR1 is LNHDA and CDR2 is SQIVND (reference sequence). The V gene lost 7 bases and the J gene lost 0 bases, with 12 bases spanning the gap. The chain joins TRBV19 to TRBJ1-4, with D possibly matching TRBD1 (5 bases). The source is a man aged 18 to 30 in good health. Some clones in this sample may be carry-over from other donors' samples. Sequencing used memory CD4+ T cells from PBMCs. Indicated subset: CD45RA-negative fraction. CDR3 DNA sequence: TGTGCCAGTAATTGGGGGGTCGCAACTAATGAAAAACTGTTTTTT. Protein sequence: CASNWGVATNEKLFF.